This TCR beta chain was captured by sequencing in a study of shared clonotypes between healthy human individuals. This CDR3 spans 16 amino acids. Trimming shortened V by 3 bases and J by 1 base, and 13 bases separated the two germline ends. Germline assignment: CDR1 MNHNY and CDR2 SVGAGI (reference sequence). The method was immunoSEQ multiplex PCR; TCRdb's version includes in-frame clones alone and lacks a portion of them. Here the sample spans about 2.4 million clones, more than 90% being singletons. The sample taken for sequencing was naive CD4+ T cells sorted from blood. Noted subset: CD45RA+ positively selected. The sequence was obtained from a man in his late teens or twenties in good health. This chain links TRBV6-6 with TRBJ1-5, with a possible D match to TRBD1 (6 bases). CDR3 sequence (DNA): TGTGCCAGCAGTTATAGAGGGGGAGGAAGCAATCAGCCCCAGCATTTT. Protein sequence: CASSYRGGGSNQPQHF.